This T cell receptor beta chain was recorded in a study of cytomegalovirus exposure and HLA in healthy donors. Study-level results: There were a few CMV-associated chains whose specificity for CMV antigens was confirmed in vitro.

Concerning this clone: Its antigen is unidentified.

Researchers ran the PCR with 60 Vbeta and 13 Jbeta primers. Some clones are missing from TCRdb's copy, which holds only in-frame ones; the method was immunoSEQ multiplex PCR. The table has 95,000 to 100,000 clones, about four fifths seen once. V lost 10 bases, J lost 4 bases, and 16 bases lay in between. Germline V gene lookup returns CDR1 LNHDA and CDR2 SQIVND (reference sequence). CDR3 length: 14 residues. Not recorded for this donor was the CMV serostatus. The chain links TRBV19 to TRBJ2-2, with D maybe TRBD2 (7 bases). The clonotype originates from a human donor in good health. Sequenced input: PBMCs. For the CDR3, the DNA is TGTGCCACCAGGGTGGGGGGGGCCACCGGGGAGCTGTTTTTT. As protein: CATRVGGATGELFF. The full variable domain, in which reference TRBV19 and TRBJ2-2 provide the parts outside the CDR3, is DGGITQSPKYLFRKEGQNVTLSCEQNLNHDAMYWYRQDPGQGLRLIYYSQIVNDFQKGDIAEGYSVSREKKESFPLTVTSAQKNPTAFYLCATRVGGATGELFFGEGSRLTVL.